What follows are 13 T cell receptor beta chains derived from one specimen sequenced in a study of OX40 agonist ivuxolimab in advanced cancers. Assay used: immunoSEQ multiplex PCR; TCRdb lists only in-frame clones, some missing. The sample has about 98,000 clones; about 88% are singletons. The sample consisted of CD4+ or CD8+ T cells sorted from blood, taken in a trial of the OX40 agonist ivuxolimab. These receptors all stem from an adult with an advanced solid tumor such as melanoma, head and neck, liver or kidney cancer.

The gene calls are TRBV2 and TRBJ2-5, with TRBD2 matching over 8 bases. The ends lost 8 bases at V and 4 bases at J; junction bases unmatched: 6. Looked up from germline, CDR1 is SNHLY and CDR2 is FYNNEI. The CDR3 contains 13 residues. The CDR3 protein is CASCQRERETQYF. The CDR3 DNA reads TGTGCCAGCTGTCAGCGGGAGCGAGAGACCCAGTACTTC.

CDR3 amino acids: CASSLYRDGNSPLHF. DNA for the CDR3: TGCGCCAGCAGCCTTTACAGGGACGGTAATTCACCCCTCCACTTT. The chain carries TRBV4-1 and TRBJ1-6; TRBD1 might be the D (6 bases). The V end was cut by 4 bases, the J end by 6 bases, with 13 bases between. The CDR3 has 15 residues. Germline CDR1 and CDR2: MGHRA and YSYEKL.

The rearrangement joins TRBV7-2 to TRBJ2-3; 14 bases are a match to TRBD2. The germline CDR1 and CDR2 sequences are SGHTA and FQGNSA. CDR3 length: 16 amino acids. The junction had 10 bases not matched to a gene; V was cut back by 5 bases and J by 9 bases. The CDR3 here is CASSVDAGTSGRTQYF. CDR3 DNA sequence: TGTGCCAGCAGCGTGGACGCCGGGACTAGCGGGAGAACGCAGTATTTT.

The chain has TRBV7-3 and TRBJ2-7; D is uncertain. Germline V gives CDR1 SGHTA, CDR2 FQGTGA. The CDR3 contains 13 residues. Trimming took 9 bases from V and 0 from J, leaving 12 bases between them. The CDR3 nucleotides read TGTGCCAGAAAACGGGTGCCCTCCTACGAGCAGTACTTC. Its translation is CARKRVPSYEQYF. The full variable domain, with the rest looked up from reference TRBV7-3 and TRBJ2-7, is GAGVSQTPSNKVTEKGKYVELRCDPISGHTALYWYRQSLGQGPEFLIYFQGTGAADDSGLPNDRFFAVRPEGSVSTLKIQRTERGDSAVYLCARKRVPSYEQYFGPGTRLTVT.

Many counts were recorded for this clone. CDR3 in amino acids: CASSLGIETQYF. The CDR3 nucleotides read TGTGCCAGCTCTCTCGGGATTGAGACCCAGTACTTC. The chain joins TRBV18 to TRBJ2-5, with a tentative D call TRBD2 (5 bases). Germline V gene data show CDR1 as KGHSH and CDR2 as LQKENI. Trimming cost V 6 bases and J 5 bases, with 10 bases left between them. This CDR3 is 12 amino acids long. The variable domain in full, completed from reference TRBV18 and TRBJ2-5, reads NAGVMQNPRHLVRRRGQEARLRCSPMKGHSHVYWYRQLPEEGLKFMVYLQKENIIDESGMPKERFSAEFPKEGPSILRIQQVVRGDSAAYFCASSLGIETQYFGPGTRLLVL.

The chain couples TRBV5-6 to TRBJ2-1; 9 bases map to TRBD2. The CDR3 extends over 15 amino acids. With V trimmed by 3 bases and J by 0 bases, 1 base remained unmatched. CDR1 and CDR2 (germline): SGHDT, YYEEEE. This CDR3 reads CASSSAGGSYNEQFF. The CDR3, as DNA: TGTGCCAGCAGCTCAGCGGGAGGCTCCTACAATGAGCAGTTCTTC.

J is TRBJ1-1 and V is TRBV4-1, with TRBD1 as a possible D gene (5 bases). The CDR3 spans 16 residues. The V end lost 4 bases, the J end lost 0 bases, and 15 bases lay between the germline ends. The V gene's germline CDR1 is MGHRA and CDR2 YSYEKL. Written as DNA, the CDR3 is TGCGCCAGCAGCCCTTGGGGGGGAAGAATGAACACTGAAGCTTTCTTT. This codes for CASSPWGGRMNTEAFF.

This clone was seen once. The chain carries TRBV19 and TRBJ2-7; the D gene could be TRBD1 or TRBD2 (5 bases each). From germline, CDR1 is LNHDA and CDR2 SQIVND (reference sequence). The V and J ends lost 10 bases and 2 bases respectively, with 18 bases between them. The CDR3 loop spans 14 amino acids. The CDR3 DNA is TGTGCCATGATTAGAGAGGGGCCCCCCTACGAGCAGTACTTC. It encodes CAMIREGPPYEQYF.

The chain recombines TRBV7-3 with TRBJ2-2, with D perhaps assigned TRBD1 or TRBD2 (5 bases each). The CDR3 extends over 17 amino acids. The germline V gene has CDR1 SGHTA and CDR2 FQGTGA. The V gene lost 2 bases and the J gene lost 3 bases, with 16 bases spanning the gap. DNA for the CDR3: TGTGCCAGCAGCTTACTAACCTCCATGGGGGACACCGGGGAGCTGTTTTTT. Translating it yields CASSLLTSMGDTGELFF.

The chain uses TRBV11-2 and TRBJ1-2; D is unresolved. The germline V gene has CDR1 SGHAT and CDR2 FQNNGV. CDR3 length equals 14 residues. Trimming pared 3 bases from V and 7 bases from J, leaving 15 bases between. The CDR3 region is CASSFYSSDSGYTF. The CDR3 nucleotides are TGTGCCAGCAGCTTTTACAGTTCAGACTCTGGCTACACCTTC.

The J gene is TRBJ1-2, the V gene TRBV5-1; D is unresolved. Trimming removed 9 bases at V and 5 bases at J, with 17 bases between. The CDR3 spans 13 residues. Looked up from germline, CDR1 is SGHRS and CDR2 is YFSETQ. The CDR3 sequence: CATPSGPPYGYTF. The CDR3 DNA is TGCGCCACCCCCTCCGGGCCGCCTTATGGCTACACCTTC.

In this sample, this clone turned up once. The chain uses TRBV5-4 and TRBJ1-4; no firm D call. CDR3 length: 16 amino acids. From germline, CDR1 is SGHNT and CDR2 YYREEE (reference sequence). V lost 1 base to trimming and J lost 5 bases, with 15 bases between them. DNA for the CDR3: TGTGCCAGCAGCTTGAAGGGTAGTAGGCTGAATGAAAAACTGTTTTTT. The encoded protein is CASSLKGSRLNEKLFF.

The chain links TRBV5-1 to TRBJ2-1; no clear D. From germline, CDR1 is SGHRS and CDR2 YFSETQ. CDR3 length: 15 residues. The germline V and J ends were trimmed by 5 bases and 0 bases, with 12 bases remaining between them. The CDR3 DNA sequence: TGCGCCAGCAGTCCGAGCGTTAGCTCCTACAATGAGCAGTTCTTC. This gives the protein CASSPSVSSYNEQFF.